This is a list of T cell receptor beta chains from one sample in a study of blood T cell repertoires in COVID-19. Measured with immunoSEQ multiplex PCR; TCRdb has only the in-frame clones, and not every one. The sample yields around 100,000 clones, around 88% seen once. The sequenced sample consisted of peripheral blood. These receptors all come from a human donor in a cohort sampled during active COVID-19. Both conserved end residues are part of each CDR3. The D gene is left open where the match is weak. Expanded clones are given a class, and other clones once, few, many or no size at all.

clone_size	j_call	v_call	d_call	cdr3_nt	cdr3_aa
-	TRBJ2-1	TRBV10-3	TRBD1	TGTGCCATCAGTTCTCTAACAGGGGTTAGCTACAATGAGCAGTTCTTC	CAISSLTGVSYNEQFF
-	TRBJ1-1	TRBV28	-	TGTGCCAGCAGTTTAATAGACAGTAACACTGAAGCTTTCTTT	CASSLIDSNTEAFF
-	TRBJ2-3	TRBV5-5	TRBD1	TGTGCCAGCAGCTTGGCCCCTGGGACAGGGGATACAGATACGCAGTATTTT	CASSLAPGTGDTDTQYF
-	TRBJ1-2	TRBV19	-	TGTGCCAGTAGTATAGATATGAGGAGTACTAACTATGGCTACACCTTC	CASSIDMRSTNYGYTF
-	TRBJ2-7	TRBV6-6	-	TGTGCCAGCAGTTCCCCTAGGGGTAACGAGCAGTACTTC	CASSSPRGNEQYF
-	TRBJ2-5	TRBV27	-	TGTGCCAGCGGCAGGGTCCAAGAGACCCAGTACTTC	CASGRVQETQYF
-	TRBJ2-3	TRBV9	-	TGTGCCAGCAGTGAAACCGGGAGCCCTAGCACAGATACGCAGTATTTT	CASSETGSPSTDTQYF
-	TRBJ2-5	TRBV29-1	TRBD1	TGCAGCGTTTCGACAGGGGTAGTCCAAGAGACCCAGTACTTC	CSVSTGVVQETQYF
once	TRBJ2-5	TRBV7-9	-	TGTGCCAGCAGCCTGACTTTTAGCGGAGCTGGCCAAGAGACCCAGTACTTC	CASSLTFSGAGQETQYF
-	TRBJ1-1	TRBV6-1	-	TGTGCCAGCAGTGAACCAGACACTTACACTGAAGCTTTCTTT	CASSEPDTYTEAFF
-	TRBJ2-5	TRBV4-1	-	TGCGCCAGCAGCTCGGTTATGGCAGGGGGGATCGAGGCCCAGTACTTC	CASSSVMAGGIEAQYF
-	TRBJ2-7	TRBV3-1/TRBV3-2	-	TGTGCCAGCAGCCAAACACACTACGAGCAGTACTTC	CASSQTHYEQYF
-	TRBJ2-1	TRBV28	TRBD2	TGTGCCAGCAGTTTAGGACTAGCGGGAGGGGGGTCCTACAATGAGCAGTTCTTC	CASSLGLAGGGSYNEQFF
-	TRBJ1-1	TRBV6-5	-	TGTGCCAGCGGTATGGCACTGAACACTGAAGCTTTCTTT	CASGMALNTEAFF
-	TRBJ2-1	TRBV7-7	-	TGTGCCAGCAGCTTAGGGCACGGAGACTACAATGAGCAGTTCTTC	CASSLGHGDYNEQFF
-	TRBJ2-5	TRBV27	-	TGTGCCAGCAGTTTATCCATCCAAGAGACCCAGTACTTC	CASSLSIQETQYF